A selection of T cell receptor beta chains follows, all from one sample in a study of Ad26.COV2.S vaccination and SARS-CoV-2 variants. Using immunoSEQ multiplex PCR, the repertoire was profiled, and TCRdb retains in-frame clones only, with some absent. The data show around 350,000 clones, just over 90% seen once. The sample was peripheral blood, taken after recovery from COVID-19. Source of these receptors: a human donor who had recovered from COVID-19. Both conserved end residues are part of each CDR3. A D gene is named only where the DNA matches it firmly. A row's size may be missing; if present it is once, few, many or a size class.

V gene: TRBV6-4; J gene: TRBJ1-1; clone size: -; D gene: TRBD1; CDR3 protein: CASSDSRNRGHLGTEAFF; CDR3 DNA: TGTGCCAGCAGTGACTCTAGGAACAGGGGGCACCTGGGCACTGAAGCTTTCTTT
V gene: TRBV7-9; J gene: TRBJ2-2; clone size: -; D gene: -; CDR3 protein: CASSAGRLMVGELFF; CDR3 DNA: TGTGCCAGCAGCGCAGGGAGATTAATGGTCGGGGAGCTGTTTTTT
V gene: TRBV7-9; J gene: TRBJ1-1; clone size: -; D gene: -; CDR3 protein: CASSLGQPNTEAFF; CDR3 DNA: TGTGCCAGCAGCTTAGGACAGCCGAACACTGAAGCTTTCTTT
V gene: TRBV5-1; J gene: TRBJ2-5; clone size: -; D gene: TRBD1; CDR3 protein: CASSIGTGGPQETQYF; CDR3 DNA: TGCGCCAGCAGCATCGGGACAGGGGGCCCCCAAGAGACCCAGTACTTC
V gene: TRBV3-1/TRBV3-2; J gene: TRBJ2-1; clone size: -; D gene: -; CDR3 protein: CASSQASVPYNEQFF; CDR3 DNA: TGTGCCAGCAGCCAAGCAAGCGTCCCCTACAATGAGCAGTTCTTC
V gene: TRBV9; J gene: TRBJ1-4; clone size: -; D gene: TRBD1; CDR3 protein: CASSVSGTGGTNEKLFF; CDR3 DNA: TGTGCCAGCAGCGTGTCCGGGACAGGGGGGACTAATGAAAAACTGTTTTTT
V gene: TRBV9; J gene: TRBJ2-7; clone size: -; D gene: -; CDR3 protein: CASSEGFAVVYEQYF; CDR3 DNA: TGTGCCAGCAGCGAGGGGTTCGCCGTTGTGTACGAGCAGTACTTC
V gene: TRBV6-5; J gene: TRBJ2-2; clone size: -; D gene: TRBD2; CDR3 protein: CASRRTSGGTGELFF; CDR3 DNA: TGTGCCAGCAGACGGACTAGCGGGGGTACCGGGGAGCTGTTTTTT
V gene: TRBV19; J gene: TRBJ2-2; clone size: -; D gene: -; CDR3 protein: CASSIAGVNTGELFF; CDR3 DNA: TGTGCCAGTAGTATAGCGGGGGTGAACACCGGGGAGCTGTTTTTT
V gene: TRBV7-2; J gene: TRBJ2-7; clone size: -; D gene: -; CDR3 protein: CASSFRTEQYF; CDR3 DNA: TGTGCCAGCAGCTTCCGGACAGAGCAGTACTTC
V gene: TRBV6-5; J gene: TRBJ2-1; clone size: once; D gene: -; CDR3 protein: CASTFAGHPRNEQFF; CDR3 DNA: TGTGCCAGCACTTTCGCGGGGCACCCCCGGAATGAGCAGTTCTTC